This T cell receptor beta chain comes out of a study of T cell responses to AZD1222 COVID-19 vaccine. Assay used: immunoSEQ multiplex PCR; TCRdb lists only in-frame clones, some missing. The sample comprises tens of thousands of clones, 78% of which are singletons, and about 21% rests with the top ten. V was cut by 3 bases and J by 1 base, with 7 bases left in between. CDR1 SGHDN and CDR2 FVKESK come from the germline V gene. This CDR3 has 13 amino acids. The TCR originated in an adult in good health. Specimen: peripheral blood, collected on day 0 of AZD1222 vaccination. This chain joins TRBV14 and TRBJ2-7, with D hard to call. The CDR3 loop is CASSHQESYEQYF. In nucleotides, the CDR3 is TGTGCCAGCAGCCACCAGGAGTCCTACGAGCAGTACTTC.